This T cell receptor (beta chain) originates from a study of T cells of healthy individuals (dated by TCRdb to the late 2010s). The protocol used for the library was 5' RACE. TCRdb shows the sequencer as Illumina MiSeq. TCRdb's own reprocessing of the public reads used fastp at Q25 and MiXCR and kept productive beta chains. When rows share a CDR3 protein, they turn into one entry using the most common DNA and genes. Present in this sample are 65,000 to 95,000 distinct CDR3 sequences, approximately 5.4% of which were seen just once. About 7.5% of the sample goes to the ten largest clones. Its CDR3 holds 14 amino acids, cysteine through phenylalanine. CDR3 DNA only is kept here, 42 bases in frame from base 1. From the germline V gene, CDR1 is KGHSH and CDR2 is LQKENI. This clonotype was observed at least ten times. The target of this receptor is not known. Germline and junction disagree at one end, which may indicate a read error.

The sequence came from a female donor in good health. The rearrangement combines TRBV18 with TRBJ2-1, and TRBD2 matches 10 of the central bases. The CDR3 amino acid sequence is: CASSPLAGNNEQFF. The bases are TGTGCCAGCTCCCCACTAGCGGGGAACAATGAGCAGTTCTTC.